These 18 T cell receptor beta chains were all obtained from the same sample, sequenced in a study. Treg sorting used a CD4+CD25+CD127-/low gate. TCRdb recomputed calls from the 5' RACE reads with MiXCR, one row per CDR3 protein. The top ten clones hold approximately 4% of a sample with tens of thousands of distinct CDR3 sequences, approximately 22% of them seen once. The sample comprised Tregs sorted from blood. All receptors derive from a female donor with breast cancer.

The chain has TRBV10-2 and TRBJ2-1, with 13 bases fitting TRBD2. This CDR3 contains 15 residues. V shed 5 bases, J shed 7 bases, and the junction held 5 bases outside the gene matches. CDR1 is WSHSY, CDR2 SAAADI, per germline. The DNA of the CDR3 is TGCGCCAGCAGTATGGGGGGACTAGCGGGGAATGAGCAGTTCTTC. Its protein is CASSMGGLAGNEQFF.

This clonotype was seen only a few times. The CDR3 bases are TGTGCCAGCAGCTTAGAGCCTGCCTCACCCCTCCACTTT. Protein: CASSLEPASPLHF. V usage is TRBV13 and J usage is TRBJ1-6; D uncertain. This CDR3 spans 13 amino acids. From germline, CDR1 is PRHDT and CDR2 FYEKMQ (reference sequence). V dropped 1 base and J dropped 10 bases, with 8 bases sitting between them.

This clonotype was picked up many times. The gene calls are TRBV6-5 and TRBJ2-7; D may be TRBD1 (5 bases). Germline assignment: CDR1 MNHEY and CDR2 SVGAGI. The V gene lost 0 bases and the J gene lost 0 bases, with 9 bases spanning the gap. This CDR3 is built from 15 residues. The CDR3 DNA reads TGTGCCAGCAGTTACTCTCTCGACAGCTCCTACGAGCAGTACTTC. This sequence encodes CASSYSLDSSYEQYF.

A note on this clonotype: A much larger clone is a single base away; this may be a read error. The chain employs TRBV20-1 and TRBJ2-1; 9 bases are a match to TRBD2. Germline loops: CDR1 DFQATT, CDR2 SNEGSKA (reference sequence). The CDR3 consists of 18 residues. The V and J ends lost 2 bases and 3 bases, in that order; junction bases with no gene match: 14. CDR3: CSARPRLAVRVGYNEQFF. CDR3 nucleotide sequence: TGCAGTGCTAGACCGAGACTAGCGGTCCGAGTGGGCTACAATGAGCAGTTCTTC.

This clonotype came up a few times. The rearrangement joins TRBV12-3 or TRBV12-4 to TRBJ2-5, with unresolved D. V was clipped by 5 bases and J by 3 bases, with 16 bases between them. The CDR3 is 15 residues long. CDR3 residues: CASSLSAGREETQYF. In DNA, the CDR3 is TGTGCCAGCAGTCTCAGCGCCGGTAGAGAAGAGACCCAGTACTTC.

As for this clonotype: The junction differs from germline at one of its ends, possibly a read error. The rearrangement uses TRBV10-3 and TRBJ2-2; D perhaps matches TRBD1 (7 bases). CDR1 and CDR2 (germline): ENHRY, SYGVKD. CDR3 size: 15 residues. The CDR3 DNA reads TGTGCCATCAGTGAGAAGGGGGCGGGGACCGGGGGGCTGTTTTTT. This sequence encodes CAISEKGAGTGGLFF.

This clonotype was observed many times. The chain combines TRBV29-1 with TRBJ2-7; the D is unclear. V lost 3 bases, J lost 3 bases, and 6 bases lay in between. CDR1 is SQVTM and CDR2 is ANQGSEA in the germline V gene. This CDR3 has 11 residues. CDR3 sequence reads: CSVDRCYEQYF. In DNA, the CDR3 is TGCAGCGTTGATCGGTGCTACGAGCAGTACTTC.

This clonotype was picked up a small number of times. The J gene is TRBJ2-3, the V gene TRBV28; 9 positions agree with TRBD1. Germline CDR1 is MDHEN and CDR2 is SYDVKM. The CDR3 sequence is 17 residues long. V was clipped by 6 bases and J by 4 bases; unmatched bases: 14. CDR3 sequence: CASRRPWDRVGSDTQYF. In DNA form, the CDR3 reads TGTGCCAGCAGGAGGCCGTGGGACAGGGTAGGGTCAGATACGCAGTATTTT.

This clonotype came up a few times. J is TRBJ1-2 and V is TRBV10-3, with D tentatively TRBD1 (6 bases). This CDR3 is 15 amino acids long. The germline gives CDR1 ENHRY, CDR2 SYGVKD. The V and J ends lost 0 bases and 5 bases respectively, with 13 bases between them. The CDR3 nucleotides are TGTGCCATCAGTGAGTCGGAACTACAGGGATATGGCTACACCTTC. It is translated as CAISESELQGYGYTF.

This clonotype is a singleton in its sample. A read error is possible here, since a much larger clone lies one base away. The V call is TRBV7-8, the J call TRBJ2-5; D remains unclear. Germline CDR1 reads SGHVS; CDR2 reads FQNEAQ. The CDR3 extends over 15 amino acids. CDR3 protein: CAGSLGQKYQETQYF. The CDR3 nucleotides read TGTGCCGGCAGCTTAGGGCAGAAGTACCAAGAGACCCAGTACTTC.

The chain couples TRBV6-5 to TRBJ2-3; 7 bases fit TRBD2. The CDR3 is made up of 15 amino acids. V shed 5 bases and J 4 bases; nucleotides not matched to a gene: 9. In germline, CDR1 is MNHEY, CDR2 SVGAGI. CDR3 loop: CASSPGTTYADTQYF. DNA for the CDR3: TGTGCCAGCAGTCCCGGGACTACTTATGCAGATACGCAGTATTTT.

This clonotype has just a few counts. This rearrangement joins TRBV6-5 to TRBJ2-3; possibly TRBD2 for D (6 bases). The CDR3 extends over 14 amino acids. Germline CDR1 MNHEY, CDR2 SVGAGI. The V and J ends lost 2 bases and 2 bases respectively, with 8 bases between them. The CDR3 sequence is CASSYGGSTDTQYF. In nucleotides, the CDR3 is TGTGCCAGCAGTTACGGGGGGTCCACAGATACGCAGTATTTT.

This clonotype came up once. This may be a read error: a much more frequent sequence differs by one nucleotide. The gene calls are TRBV6-1 and TRBJ1-6; D gene ambiguous. There are 14 residues in the CDR3. Looked up from germline, CDR1 is MNHNS and CDR2 is SASEGT. Trimming took 10 bases from V and 0 from J, leaving 10 bases between them. The DNA of the CDR3 is TGTGCCATGGATCCGAACTCCTATAATTCACCCCTCCACTTT. This codes for CAMDPNSYNSPLHF.

Notes on this clonotype: Being one base from a much bigger clone, this may be a read error. The rearrangement uses TRBV27 and TRBJ2-4; no definite D call. The CDR3 totals 13 residues. Germline values: CDR1 MNHEY, CDR2 SMNVEV (reference sequence). CDR3 region: CASSLDGKNTQYF. CDR3 sequence (DNA): TGTGCCAGCAGTTTAGACGGAAAAAACACTCAGTACTTC.

Notes on this clonotype: A much larger clone differs by one base, so this may be a read error. The chain combines TRBV7-2 with TRBJ2-1, with D uncertain. From germline, CDR1 is SGHTA and CDR2 FQGNSA. The CDR3 contains 15 residues. CDR3 region: CASSLWSRSHNEQFF. The CDR3, as DNA: TGTGCCAGCAGCTTATGGTCGCGCTCCCACAATGAGCAGTTCTTC.

This clonotype occurred many times. CDR3: CASSQGLLAQIYNEQFF. DNA for the CDR3: TGCGCCAGCAGCCAAGGATTGCTAGCCCAAATCTACAATGAGCAGTTCTTC. This sequence joins TRBV4-1 and TRBJ2-1, with D perhaps matching TRBD2 (5 bases). Trimming took off 1 base at V and 3 bases at J, with 16 bases between the two ends. The CDR3 has 17 residues. CDR1 is MGHRA and CDR2 is YSYEKL in the germline V gene.

In this sample, this clonotype turned up a few times. The V call is TRBV7-9, the J call TRBJ2-1; D may correspond to TRBD1 or TRBD2 (5 bases each). Trimming left V 6 bases short and J 4 bases short, with 19 bases between. The germline V gene has CDR1 SEHNR and CDR2 FQNEAQ (reference sequence). This CDR3 has 16 residues. The CDR3: CASRKNAGTYYNEQFF. CDR3 nucleotides: TGTGCCAGCAGAAAAAATGCCGGGACCTATTACAATGAGCAGTTCTTC. The variable domain in full, with the rest retrieved from reference TRBV7-9 and TRBJ2-1, is DTGVSQNPRHKITKRGQNVTFRCDPISEHNRLYWYRQTLGQGPEFLTYFQNEAQLEKSRLLSDRFSAERPKGSFSTLEIQRTEQGDSAMYLCASRKNAGTYYNEQFFGPGTRLTVL.

There are many counts of this clonotype. V gene TRBV12-3 or TRBV12-4 combines with J gene TRBJ1-1; D perhaps matches TRBD1 (5 bases). Between the trimmed V and J ends, which lost 5 bases and 1 base, there was a span of 14 bases. The CDR3 is 15 residues long. CDR3 sequence: CASSATGTGNTEAFF. The CDR3, as DNA: TGTGCCAGCAGTGCCACCGGGACGGGGAACACTGAAGCTTTCTTT.